This T cell receptor beta chain was identified during a study of memory CD4+ T cells and cytomegalovirus serostatus. Findings and limits, study-wide: About 40% of the roughly 160 known CMV-associated TCRbeta sequences appeared in CD4+ memory.

Single viable CD3+CD4+CD8-CD45RO+ cells were sorted as the memory CD4+ T cells. Using immunoSEQ multiplex PCR, the repertoire was profiled, and TCRdb retains in-frame clones only, with some absent. The table shows 45,000 to 60,000 clones, with around 82% occurring only once. The sample holds one count of this clone. What it recognizes is unknown. Germline values: CDR1 MDHEN, CDR2 SYDVKM. The CDR3 contains 16 residues. The V and J ends lost 5 bases and 9 bases respectively, with 20 bases between them. This rearrangement joins TRBV28 to TRBJ1-6, with D hard to call. The receptor was derived from an adult in good health and CMV-seronegative. The sequencing input was memory CD4+ T cells from blood. CDR3 sequence reads: CASSPSDRVRGSPLHF. In nucleotides, the CDR3 is TGTGCCAGCAGTCCATCCGACCGGGTACGGGGTTCACCCCTCCACTTT.